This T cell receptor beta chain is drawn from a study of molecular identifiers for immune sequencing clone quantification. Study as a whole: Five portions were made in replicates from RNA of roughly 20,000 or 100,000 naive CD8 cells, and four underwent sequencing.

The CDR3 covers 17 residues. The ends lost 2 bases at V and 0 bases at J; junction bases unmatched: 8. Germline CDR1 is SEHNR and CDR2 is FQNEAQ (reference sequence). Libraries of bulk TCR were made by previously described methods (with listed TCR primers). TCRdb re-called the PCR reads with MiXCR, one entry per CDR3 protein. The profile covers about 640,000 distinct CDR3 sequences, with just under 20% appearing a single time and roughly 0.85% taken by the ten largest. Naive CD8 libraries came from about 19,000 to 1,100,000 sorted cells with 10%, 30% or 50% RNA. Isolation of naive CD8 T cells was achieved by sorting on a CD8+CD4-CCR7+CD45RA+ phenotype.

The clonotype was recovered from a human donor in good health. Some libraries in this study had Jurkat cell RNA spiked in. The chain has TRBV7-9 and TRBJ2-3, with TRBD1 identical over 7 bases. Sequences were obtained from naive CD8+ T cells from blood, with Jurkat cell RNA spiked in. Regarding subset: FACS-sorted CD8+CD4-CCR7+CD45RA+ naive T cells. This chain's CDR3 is CASSLSFRGPSTDTQYF. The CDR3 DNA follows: TGTGCCAGCAGCTTAAGTTTTAGGGGGCCTAGCACAGATACGCAGTATTTT.